The sequence of this T cell receptor (beta chain) was determined in a study of blood T cells in healthy people across ages. Notes on the study in general: Estimates drawn from one million T cells were deemed to understate diversity.

On this clonotype itself: The antigen is undetermined.

Then a second PCR, running about 7 to 11 cycles, was carried out with a sample-barcoded 5' primer and a J-beta primer mix. TCRdb reprocessed the 5' RACE reads via MiXCR and lists one record per CDR3 protein. The sample holds about 1,800,000 distinct CDR3 sequences, 28% seen once. J was trimmed by 6 bases and V by 7 bases; bases with no gene match: 6. The CDR3 extends over 14 amino acids. Germline CDR1 is SGHRS and CDR2 is YFSETQ. Donors each provided about 9.5 milliliters of peripheral blood. Total RNA amounts of at least 6 micrograms were extracted per sample. The receptor was derived from a woman in her 30s in good health. The V gene is TRBV5-1, the J gene TRBJ1-4; 10 nucleotides align to TRBD1. Sequenced material: blood. CDR3 DNA sequence: TGCGCCAGCGCTACCGGGACAGGGGATGAAAAACTGTTTTTT. Translation: CASATGTGDEKLFF. Drawing the rest from reference TRBV5-1 and TRBJ1-4, the complete variable domain is KAGVTQTPRYLIKTRGQQVTLSCSPISGHRSVSWYQQTPGQGLQFLFEYFSETQRNKGNFPGRFSGRQFSNSRSEMNVSTLELGDSALYLCASATGTGDEKLFFGSGTQLSVL.